This TCR beta chain was captured by sequencing in a study of tumor-infiltrating lymphocytes in primary liver carcinoma (dated by TCRdb to 2016 to 2017). Regarding the study in general: Hepatocellular carcinoma (four) or combined HCC and intrahepatic cholangiocarcinoma (one) was present in the five patients, who were three men and two women aged 30 to 69 years. The five patients had tumors staged T1-T3 N0M0, with maximum diameters ranging from roughly 4.2 to 10 cm. Each sample produced roughly 3.65 to 7.13 million productive TCRbeta reads, and read depth showed no significant difference between tissue types. The study combined TCRbeta repertoire sequencing, expression microarrays and whole-exome sequencing across five regions of each liver tumor, with adjacent normal tissue and blood. TCRbeta repertoire sequencing covered about 35 specimens from 5 patients: some 25 tumor regions, 5 adjacent noncancerous liver tissues and 5 peripheral blood samples. Agilent mRNA microarray profiling was performed on the 20 to 25 tumor region samples to relate TCRbeta repertoire diversity to the local molecular phenotype. Repertoires from technical replicates were highly reproducible, with mean shared-clone rates about 0.88 and correlation coefficients above 0.98.

Total RNA and DNA were co-extracted without cell sorting from roughly 20-30 mg of bulk tissue using the AllPrep DNA/RNA mini kit. Surgical resection was performed in China between November 2015 and early 2016 on five or six patients with histopathologically diagnosed primary liver carcinoma. Chronic HBV infection was present in the patients, and the patients were treatment-naive at sampling. Five spatially separated regions were sampled from each tumor: the superior, inferior, left-lateral and right-lateral poles, plus the tumor centre. Histological examination found more than 75% viable tumor cells in every tumor sample. Fresh tumor and adjacent tissue pieces were bisected, with one half stored in RNAlater at -80 degrees C and the other half sent for histology. Starting from approximately 500 ng total RNA, TCRbeta-specific cDNA was produced by reverse transcription with a constant-region primer and ProtoScript II reverse transcriptase. Three nested multiplex PCR rounds, following a slightly modified ARM-PCR procedure, were used to build the TCRbeta libraries. Each of the first two PCR rounds ran for roughly 9 cycles and used multiplex TRBV1-TRBV30 forward primers together with a Cbeta reverse primer. Sample barcodes and Illumina adapters were attached in a final 25-cycle PCR using Deep VentR polymerase. Before sequencing, amplicons between 200 and 500 bp were purified from gel using a QIAquick gel extraction kit. An Illumina HiSeq 2500 was used to sequence the TCRbeta amplicons with 250-bp paired-end reads. In the paper's pipeline: Quality trimming of reads was performed with Trimmomatic v0.33, and paired reads were merged with FLASH v1.2.11 so that full CDR3 sequences could be recovered. V, D and J germline segments were assigned to the rearranged TCRbeta sequences by MiGEC v1.2.1b. Clonotype statistics, along with Shannon-Wiener diversity indices, were calculated using VDJtools v1.0.0. To cut down on sampling bias, every analysis after diversity analysis relied on just the 250 most abundant clonotypes from each sample. TCRdb handled the public reads itself, with Q25 trimming in fastp and clone calling in MiXCR, and kept productive beta chains. Each record represents a unique CDR3 protein, reported with the most common genes and DNA among its rows. The V and J calls and clone size come from TCRdb's table, not from the authors' own analysis. The sample yields about 130,000 distinct CDR3 sequences; 50% to 80% were counted once. In total, the top ten clones hold approximately 8.9% of the sample.

In regard to this clonotype: The clone's antigen remains unknown. A much larger clone differs from this one at a single base, so this may be a read error.

Study-wide findings and limitations: With just a few patients in the study, the authors point out that the findings should be validated in a larger study. Only roughly 8-25% of top clones appeared in all five regions of a tumor, which suggests that tumor-infiltrating T cells are spatially heterogeneous. Bulk unsorted samples precluded comparing CD4+ and CD8+ T cell repertoires. A significantly larger repertoire fraction was made up by the top 250 clones in tumors than in blood (p = 0.039). Only the TCR beta chain was sequenced, so true repertoire diversity is likely underestimated because unpaired alpha chains were not captured. Pairs of tumor regions showed greater repertoire overlap (mean roughly 36%) than tumor-adjacent pairs (roughly 17%) or tumor-blood pairs (approximately 14%), which is consistent with antigen-driven expansion.

CDR1 is given as SGHVS and CDR2 as FQNEAQ, both from the germline V gene. Including the terminal cysteine and phenylalanine, the CDR3 comprises 15 residues. CDR3 DNA is the only sequence kept; it has 45 bases, read in frame from the first base. Sequencing was done on a sample of liver tumor tissue from sampling region 3. The cell subset or site label here, explained by the study, means: tumor region T3, left-lateral pole. The clonotype comes from a woman aged 60-70 years with primary liver carcinoma and hepatitis B virus infection. The V gene is TRBV7-8 and the J gene is TRBJ1-5; a tentative D match to TRBD1 spans 6 bases. CDR3 protein: CVSSIATGLGQPQHF. The DNA sequence is given as TGTGTCAGCAGCATAGCAACAGGGTTGGGGCAGCCCCAGCATTTT. Here the CDR3 is joined to the reference TRBV7-8 and TRBJ1-5 genes, and the full variable domain is: GAGVSQSPRYKVAKRGQDVALRCDPISGHVSLFWYQQALGQGPEFLTYFQNEAQLDKSGLPSDRFFAERPEGSVSTLKIQRTQQEDSAVYLCVSSIATGLGQPQHFGDGTRLSIL.